These 32 T cell receptor beta chains share one sample of origin, sequenced in a study of CD8+ T cells in alopecia areata. Treatment in this sample: oral pan-JAK inhibitor, 5-10 mg twice daily. In each case, RNA was isolated and then reverse transcribed into cDNA as the sequencing template. Clones were sequenced by immunoSEQ multiplex PCR, and TCRdb holds only the in-frame ones, with some missing. The sample lists approximately 200,000 clones; over 45% were seen once. Source: CD4+ T cells sorted from blood, taken at week 24, from a patient treated with tofacitinib. The receptors shown here come from a human donor with alopecia areata.

This chain uses TRBV7-2 with TRBJ1-4, with D unresolved. Looked up from germline, CDR1 is SGHTA and CDR2 is FQGNSA. CDR3 size: 15 residues. Trimming took 1 base from V and 4 from J, leaving 10 bases between them. CDR3 residues: CASSLGGGNNEKLFF. CDR3 nucleotide sequence: TGTGCCAGCAGCTTAGGTGGCGGGAATAATGAAAAACTGTTTTTT.

This clone was counted only a few times. This rearrangement joins TRBV7-9 to TRBJ2-2, with D possibly being TRBD1 or TRBD2 (5 bases each). This CDR3 has 14 residues. V shed 5 bases and J shed 1 base, with 8 bases lying between them. Germline V gene lookup returns CDR1 SEHNR and CDR2 FQNEAQ (reference sequence). The CDR3 nucleotides are TGTGCCAGCAGCCGGGACGGGAACACCGGGGAGCTGTTTTTT. Translation gives CASSRDGNTGELFF.

V is TRBV29-1 and J is TRBJ1-5; TRBD1 matches 8 bases. Trimming cost V 7 bases and J 1 base; bases outside gene matches: 6. Per the germline V gene, CDR1 is SQVTM and CDR2 is ANQGSEA. The CDR3 sequence is 14 residues long. The CDR3 spells CSADRGKSNQPQHF. The CDR3 bases are TGCAGCGCTGACAGGGGTAAAAGCAATCAGCCCCAGCATTTT.

The V and J genes are TRBV7-9 and TRBJ2-1; D is ambiguous. Germline CDR1 SEHNR, CDR2 FQNEAQ (reference sequence). V was trimmed by 2 bases and J by 9 bases, leaving 17 bases between them. The CDR3 sequence is 15 residues long. CDR3 sequence reads: CASSLILPRNVEQFF. In DNA, the CDR3 is TGTGCCAGCAGCTTAATTCTCCCTCGGAACGTTGAGCAGTTCTTC.

The V gene is TRBV5-1, the J gene TRBJ2-2; the D gene is possibly TRBD2 (5 bases). The CDR3 has 15 amino acids. CDR1 is SGHRS and CDR2 is YFSETQ in the germline V gene. V was clipped by 0 bases and J by 5 bases, with 11 bases between them. This chain's CDR3 is CASSLAGPGTGELFF. In DNA, the CDR3 is TGCGCCAGCAGCTTGGCAGGCCCGGGAACCGGGGAGCTGTTTTTT.

Concerning this clone: This sample also contains other DNA sequences that code for the same CDR3. This chain joins TRBV5-1 and TRBJ1-1; unclear D gene. V was pared by 0 bases and J by 1 base, with 7 bases between. This CDR3 spans 14 amino acids. Per germline, CDR1 SGHRS and CDR2 YFSETQ. CDR3: CASSLGSGNTEAFF. The CDR3, as DNA: TGCGCCAGCAGCTTGGGATCCGGGAACACTGAAGCTTTCTTT.

The V and J genes are TRBV10-3 and TRBJ2-5; 14 positions match TRBD2. V shed 6 bases and J 4 bases; nucleotides not matched to a gene: 10. From germline, CDR1 is ENHRY and CDR2 SYGVKD. The length of the CDR3 is 17 residues. The CDR3 here is CAISGTSGGYGGETQYF. Here the CDR3 DNA reads TGTGCCATCAGCGGGACTAGCGGGGGTTATGGAGGAGAGACCCAGTACTTC.

The chain couples TRBV23-1 to TRBJ2-2; D not certain. TRBV23-1 is an open reading frame, and its role is uncertain. CDR3 length equals 14 residues. Trimming cost V 7 bases and J 6 bases, with 15 bases left between them. This chain's CDR3 is CASTDTRSAGELFF. Here the CDR3 DNA reads TGCGCCAGCACAGACACCAGGTCGGCCGGGGAGCTGTTTTTT.

The J gene is TRBJ2-2, the V gene TRBV7-9, with 7 nucleotides matching TRBD1. Germline V gene lookup returns CDR1 SEHNR and CDR2 FQNEAQ (reference sequence). With 1 base clipped from V and 7 bases from J, the junction kept 6 bases outside the gene matches. This CDR3 has 15 residues. CDR3 sequence: CASSLDHRGGGELFF. CDR3 bases: TGTGCCAGCAGCTTAGACCACAGGGGCGGCGGGGAGCTGTTTTTT.

In its sample, this clone was seen a few times. The V gene is TRBV2, the J gene TRBJ1-6; 7 bases are shared with TRBD1. The V gene's germline CDR1 is SNHLY and CDR2 FYNNEI. V lost 4 bases, J lost 5 bases, and 2 bases stayed unmatched. The CDR3 has 14 amino acids. The CDR3 region is CASSATGDNSPLHF. The CDR3 DNA follows: TGTGCCAGCAGTGCAACAGGGGATAATTCACCCCTCCACTTT.

In this sample, this clone turned up a few times. V gene TRBV2 combines with J gene TRBJ2-1; D is unclear. The CDR3 totals 14 residues. The V gene lost 3 bases and the J gene lost 6 bases, with 12 bases spanning the gap. From germline, CDR1 is SNHLY and CDR2 FYNNEI. This chain's CDR3 is CASSDLTALNEQFF. DNA for the CDR3: TGTGCCAGCAGTGACTTAACGGCCCTCAATGAGCAGTTCTTC.

The chain combines TRBV29-1 with TRBJ2-1; 13 bases are shared with TRBD2. J gave up 6 bases and V 7 bases, and 6 bases lay outside the gene matches. Germline V gene sequence: CDR1 SQVTM, CDR2 ANQGSEA. This CDR3 is built from 14 residues. CDR3: CSAETSGRANEQFF. Here the CDR3 DNA reads TGCAGCGCCGAAACTAGCGGGAGGGCCAATGAGCAGTTCTTC.

The genes are TRBV7-7 and TRBJ2-5; 9 bases map to TRBD1. With 4 bases clipped from V and 5 bases from J, the junction kept 5 bases outside the gene matches. The CDR3 spans 14 residues. From germline, CDR1 is SSHAT and CDR2 FNYEAQ (reference sequence). In nucleotides, the CDR3 is TGTGCCAGCAGCTCCAGAACAGGGGGCGAGACCCAGTACTTC. Its protein product is CASSSRTGGETQYF.

The CDR3 spells CASTYTRDSQNTEAFF. CDR3 coding DNA: TGTGCCAGCACCTACACCCGGGACAGCCAGAACACTGAAGCTTTCTTT. This rearrangement joins TRBV5-4 to TRBJ1-1; 7 nucleotides match TRBD1. The CDR3 is 16 residues long. Germline V CDR1 and CDR2: SGHNT, YYREEE (reference sequence). The ends lost 6 bases at V and 1 base at J; junction bases unmatched: 12.

V and J are TRBV7-3 and TRBJ2-1; no clear D gene. V lost 2 bases and J lost 9, with 14 bases in between. This CDR3 is built from 14 residues. Germline V lookup: CDR1 SGHTA, CDR2 FQGTGA. This CDR3 is CASSLQTGMGEQFF. The CDR3 nucleotides are TGTGCCAGCAGCTTACAGACGGGCATGGGTGAGCAGTTCTTC.

This clone was counted between two and nine times. This sequence joins TRBV6-5 and TRBJ1-1; D perhaps matches TRBD1 (6 bases). The CDR3 covers 14 residues. Germline V gene lookup returns CDR1 MNHEY and CDR2 SVGAGI. V was cut by 6 bases and J by 3 bases, with 14 bases left in between. The CDR3 loop is CASSRGRKDTEAFF. Here the CDR3 DNA reads TGTGCCAGCAGCCGGGGGCGCAAGGACACTGAAGCTTTCTTT.

The chain joins TRBV7-8 to TRBJ1-2; unclear D gene. Per germline, CDR1 SGHVS and CDR2 FQNEAQ. V dropped 0 bases and J dropped 8 bases, with 16 bases sitting between them. The CDR3 sequence is 15 residues long. The DNA for the CDR3 is TGTGCCAGCAGCTTAGCCTCTCCGATGTTAGACGGCTACACCTTC. Translation: CASSLASPMLDGYTF.

This clone was counted between two and nine times. The chain couples TRBV4-3 to TRBJ2-5; no firm D call. V was cut by 1 base and J by 0 bases, with 3 bases left in between. CDR3 length equals 13 residues. Germline CDR1 LGHNA, CDR2 YSLEER. The CDR3 region is CASSQGNQETQYF. DNA of the CDR3: TGCGCCAGCAGCCAAGGAAACCAAGAGACCCAGTACTTC.

This clone was seen just once. This sequence joins TRBV9 and TRBJ2-2; D remains unclear. CDR1 and CDR2 (germline): SGDLS, YYNGEE. Deletions cut 2 bases from V and 8 bases from J, with 28 bases between. The CDR3 is made up of 19 amino acids. The CDR3 coding sequence is TGTGCCAGCAGCGTGGAAGGGTTGCGACCCACCTGGCCGGCGGGGGAGCTGTTTTTT. This sequence encodes CASSVEGLRPTWPAGELFF.

This clone came up once. The chain recombines TRBV28 with TRBJ2-2; TRBD1 agrees at 10 bases. This CDR3 has 16 amino acids. Germline loops: CDR1 MDHEN, CDR2 SYDVKM. Trimming cost V 6 bases and J 3 bases; bases outside gene matches: 7. CDR3 in amino acids: CASRPHGTGDTGELFF. CDR3 in DNA: TGTGCCAGCAGACCCCATGGGACAGGGGACACCGGGGAGCTGTTTTTT.

This clone was observed a handful of times. The rearrangement links TRBV19 to TRBJ2-3; 9 bases are shared with TRBD2. The CDR3 runs 16 residues. Trimming at V came to 10 bases and at J to 1 base, leaving 12 bases not matched to a gene. Per germline, CDR1 LNHDA and CDR2 SQIVND (reference sequence). CDR3 nucleotide sequence: TGTGCCACCACCGACGGGGCGGGAGGGGGCACAGATACGCAGTATTTT. It encodes CATTDGAGGGTDTQYF.

The rearrangement joins TRBV27 to TRBJ1-1; D not certain. This CDR3 region has 13 residues. Trimming removed 3 bases from V and 1 base from J, with 6 bases in between. CDR1 and CDR2 from the germline V gene are MNHEY and SMNVEV (reference sequence). The CDR3: CASSFPGNTEAFF. The DNA of the CDR3 is TGTGCCAGCAGTTTTCCAGGGAACACTGAAGCTTTCTTT.

This clone was observed at least ten times. This chain links TRBV4-1 with TRBJ1-2, with 7 bases matching TRBD1. Germline V lookup: CDR1 MGHRA, CDR2 YSYEKL. The CDR3 totals 13 residues. V lost 3 bases, J lost 8 bases, and 6 bases stayed unmatched. The chain's CDR3 is CASSQPGQKGYTF. CDR3 nucleotide sequence: TGCGCCAGCAGCCAGCCGGGACAGAAGGGCTACACCTTC.

The J gene is TRBJ2-5, the V gene TRBV5-6; D gene uncertain. Germline CDR1 is SGHDT and CDR2 is YYEEEE. There are 13 residues in the CDR3. Trimming took 4 bases from V and 4 from J, leaving 11 bases between them. CDR3 DNA sequence: TGTGCCAGCAGCCCAGTCCAAGGAGAGACCCAGTACTTC. It encodes CASSPVQGETQYF.

This sequence joins TRBV27 and TRBJ2-6; tentatively, D is TRBD2 (5 bases). The germline V gene has CDR1 MNHEY and CDR2 SMNVEV (reference sequence). The CDR3 spans 18 residues. Trimming shortened V by 2 bases and J by 0 bases, and 14 bases separated the two germline ends. This chain's CDR3 is CASSLRLPEGSGANVLTF. Written as DNA, the CDR3 is TGTGCCAGCAGTTTACGACTACCCGAGGGCTCTGGGGCCAACGTCCTGACTTTC.

The V call is TRBV5-1, the J call TRBJ2-5; TRBD2 agrees at 9 bases. Trimming removed 0 bases from V and 2 bases from J; junction bases left unmatched: 5. Germline V gene sequence: CDR1 SGHRS, CDR2 YFSETQ. This CDR3 comprises 16 residues. The CDR3, as DNA: TGCGCCAGCAGCTTGGGAGCAGCGGGAGGACAAGAGACCCAGTACTTC. Translation: CASSLGAAGGQETQYF.

This clone was seen more than once but under ten times. The V call is TRBV5-1, the J call TRBJ2-1, with D possibly matching TRBD1 (7 bases). The CDR3 is made up of 16 amino acids. Trimming shortened V by 2 bases and J by 9 bases, and 21 bases separated the two germline ends. Germline assignment: CDR1 SGHRS and CDR2 YFSETQ. The CDR3 here is CASSFPGDSGRREQFF. The CDR3, as DNA: TGCGCCAGCAGCTTTCCGGGGGACAGTGGCAGGCGTGAGCAGTTCTTC.

The genes are TRBV5-1 and TRBJ2-2, with D uncertain. V was pared by 3 bases and J by 6 bases, with 15 bases between. Germline lookup yields CDR1 SGHRS and CDR2 YFSETQ. The CDR3 has 15 amino acids. The CDR3 protein is CASSSPRVLAGELFF. The CDR3 nucleotides read TGCGCCAGCAGCTCCCCTAGAGTGCTCGCCGGGGAGCTGTTTTTT.

Of note for this clone: The sample has other DNA sequences that encode this CDR3 too. This chain links TRBV7-2 with TRBJ2-3; 7 bases agree with TRBD2. The V and J ends lost 0 bases and 3 bases, in that order; junction bases with no gene match: 0. Per the germline V gene, CDR1 is SGHTA and CDR2 is FQGNSA. This CDR3 contains 14 residues. CDR3: CASSLAGGTDTQYF. Written as DNA, the CDR3 is TGTGCCAGCAGCTTAGCGGGGGGGACAGATACGCAGTATTTT.

CDR3: CASSFGHPGANVLTF. CDR3 nucleotides: TGCGCCAGCAGCTTTGGGCATCCCGGGGCCAACGTCCTGACTTTC. The chain combines TRBV5-1 with TRBJ2-6; D unclear. The V gene lost 2 bases and the J gene lost 4 bases, with 10 bases spanning the gap. The V gene's germline CDR1 is SGHRS and CDR2 YFSETQ. The CDR3 is 15 residues long.

The rearrangement links TRBV5-6 to TRBJ2-1; unclear D gene. With 0 bases removed from V and 10 bases from J, the gap between germline ends came to 20 bases. This CDR3 has 16 residues. In germline, CDR1 is SGHDT, CDR2 YYEEEE. CDR3 DNA: TGTGCCAGCAGCTTGGGAAGGGAATATAGGCGATCAGAGCAGTTCTTC. Translation gives CASSLGREYRRSEQFF.

This clone was seen only a few times. This sequence joins TRBV2 and TRBJ2-5; D is perhaps TRBD1 (6 bases). V lost 5 bases and J lost 1, with 8 bases in between. The CDR3 is made up of 13 amino acids. Germline V gene sequence: CDR1 SNHLY, CDR2 FYNNEI. CDR3 sequence reads: CASSNRAQETQYF. CDR3 DNA: TGTGCCAGCAGTAACAGGGCCCAAGAGACCCAGTACTTC.